This passage covers 24 T cell receptor beta chains from one sample sequenced in a study of cytomegalovirus exposure and HLA in healthy donors. Amplification used 60 Vbeta primers and 13 Jbeta primers. TCRdb's table, derived via immunoSEQ multiplex PCR, lists solely in-frame clones and lacks some. Of over 85,000 clones in the sample, around 77% are singletons; the top ten hold 7.7%. What was sequenced was PBMCs. The source is a female donor in good health and CMV-seronegative.

The rearrangement links TRBV6-1 to TRBJ2-7, with 9 bases aligning to TRBD2. CDR1 and CDR2 (germline): MNHNS, SASEGT. J gave up 1 base and V 4 bases, and 8 bases lay outside the gene matches. CDR3 length: 16 residues. The CDR3 protein is CASSAPSGGYSYEQYF. For the CDR3, the DNA is TGTGCCAGCAGTGCACCCAGCGGGGGGTATTCCTACGAGCAGTACTTC.

The V gene is TRBV9, the J gene TRBJ2-3; 8 bases are shared with TRBD2. The trim removed 2 bases at V and 4 bases at J, leaving 9 bases unmatched. Germline loops: CDR1 SGDLS, CDR2 YYNGEE. The CDR3 covers 16 residues. The CDR3 DNA sequence: TGTGCCAGCAGCGTGCGAGCGGGAGAAAGCGCAGATACGCAGTATTTT. As protein: CASSVRAGESADTQYF.

This clone was seen a few times. The CDR3 DNA reads TGTGCCAGCAGCCAAGATGTAGGGACAGGGCCTACAGATACGCAGTATTTT. Encoded protein: CASSQDVGTGPTDTQYF. The V gene is TRBV14, the J gene TRBJ2-3; TRBD1 matches at 9 bases. The CDR3 spans 17 residues. CDR1 SGHDN and CDR2 FVKESK come from the germline V gene. Trimming at V came to 0 bases and at J to 3 bases, leaving 7 bases not matched to a gene.

The CDR3 sequence: CASRHQYEQYF. The CDR3 bases are TGTGCCAGCAGACATCAATACGAGCAGTACTTC. The V and J genes are TRBV28 and TRBJ2-7, with D unresolved. In germline, CDR1 is MDHEN, CDR2 SYDVKM. The CDR3 spans 11 residues. V dropped 6 bases and J dropped 4 bases, with 7 bases sitting between them.

The chain has TRBV28 and TRBJ2-7; 7 bases map to TRBD2. The J segment lost 7 bases and the V segment lost 2 bases, leaving 8 bases of the junction unmatched. This CDR3 comprises 14 residues. Looked up from germline, CDR1 is MDHEN and CDR2 is SYDVKM. In DNA, the CDR3 is TGTGCCAGCAGTTTACTTAGCGGGTCAATGGAGCAGTACTTC. Protein: CASSLLSGSMEQYF.

This chain uses TRBV11-2 with TRBJ1-3; D not certain. The CDR3 runs to 15 residues. The germline V and J ends were trimmed by 5 bases and 1 base, with 12 bases remaining between them. Per the germline V gene, CDR1 is SGHAT and CDR2 is FQNNGV. The CDR3 loop reads CASSTSRGSGNTIYF. CDR3 coding DNA: TGTGCCAGCAGCACCTCTCGGGGATCTGGAAACACCATATATTTT. The variable domain in full, with the rest retrieved from reference TRBV11-2 and TRBJ1-3, is EAGVAQSPRYKIIEKRQSVAFWCNPISGHATLYWYQQILGQGPKLLIQFQNNGVVDDSQLPKDRFSAERLKGVDSTLKIQPAKLEDSAVYLCASSTSRGSGNTIYFGEGSWLTVV.

CDR3 DNA sequence: TGTGCCAGCAGCTTGGCCAGCAACAGGGGAGCTTCCTACGAGCAGTACTTC. Translated, it gives CASSLASNRGASYEQYF. This rearrangement joins TRBV5-4 to TRBJ2-7; 7 bases agree with TRBD1. This CDR3 contains 17 residues. V shed 0 bases and J 1 base; nucleotides not matched to a gene: 10. Germline V CDR1 and CDR2: SGHNT, YYREEE (reference sequence). Full variable domain (missing parts from reference TRBV5-4 and TRBJ2-7): ETGVTQSPTHLIKTRGQQVTLRCSSQSGHNTVSWYQQALGQGPQFIFQYYREEENGRGNFPPRFSGLQFPNYSSELNVNALELDDSALYLCASSLASNRGASYEQYFGPGTRLTVT.

The chain employs TRBV27 and TRBJ1-2; 7 bases agree with TRBD1. CDR1 is MNHEY, CDR2 SMNVEV, per germline (reference sequence). The V segment lost 8 bases and the J segment 5 bases; nucleotides outside the gene matches: 11. This CDR3 comprises 14 residues. Here the CDR3 reads CASCRAPGGYGYTF. The CDR3 coding sequence is TGTGCCAGCTGCCGGGCCCCAGGGGGATATGGCTACACCTTC.

The gene calls are TRBV19 and TRBJ2-6; 8 bases are a match to TRBD1. V was pared by 4 bases and J by 1 base, with 12 bases of the junction left unmatched. This CDR3 has 19 amino acids. Looked up from germline, CDR1 is LNHDA and CDR2 is SQIVND (reference sequence). The CDR3 DNA follows: TGTGCCAGTAGTAAAGGTCGGACAGGGCTTATATCTGGGGCCAACGTCCTGACTTTC. This encodes CASSKGRTGLISGANVLTF. Full variable domain (rest looked up from reference TRBV19 and TRBJ2-6): DGGITQSPKYLFRKEGQNVTLSCEQNLNHDAMYWYRQDPGQGLRLIYYSQIVNDFQKGDIAEGYSVSREKKESFPLTVTSAQKNPTAFYLCASSKGRTGLISGANVLTFGAGSRLTVL.

The V gene is TRBV6-1, the J gene TRBJ2-1; 9 positions match TRBD2. Germline loops: CDR1 MNHNS, CDR2 SASEGT. V lost 2 bases and J lost 2; bases outside the gene matches: 4. The CDR3 is 16 amino acids. The CDR3 is CASSELAGDTYNEQFF. DNA of the CDR3: TGTGCCAGCAGTGAATTAGCGGGAGACACCTACAATGAGCAGTTCTTC.

The rearrangement links TRBV7-9 to TRBJ2-7; 8 bases map to TRBD2. Per the germline V gene, CDR1 is SEHNR and CDR2 is FQNEAQ (reference sequence). With 6 bases clipped from V and 2 bases from J, the junction kept 6 bases outside the gene matches. The CDR3 runs to 14 residues. The DNA of the CDR3 is TGTGCCAGCAGACCGGGACTAGGCACCTACGAGCAGTACTTC. As protein: CASRPGLGTYEQYF.

This chain uses TRBV6-6 with TRBJ2-6; D gene unclear. V shed 5 bases and J shed 0 bases, with 8 bases lying between them. The CDR3 covers 15 residues. Germline CDR1 and CDR2: MNHNY and SVGAGI (reference sequence). DNA of the CDR3: TGTGCCAGCAGTCTCCCCCTCTCTGGGGCCAACGTCCTGACTTTC. The encoded protein is CASSLPLSGANVLTF.

Only one count was recorded for this clone. The J gene is TRBJ1-5, the V gene TRBV7-2, with 9 bases lining up with TRBD1. CDR3 length equals 15 residues. CDR1 SGHTA and CDR2 FQGNSA come from the germline V gene. The ends lost 1 base at V and 4 bases at J; junction bases unmatched: 2. CDR3 region: CASSLEGTGNQPQHF. CDR3 DNA sequence: TGTGCCAGCAGCTTAGAAGGGACAGGGAATCAGCCCCAGCATTTT.

The V gene is TRBV5-1, the J gene TRBJ2-1; possible D gene TRBD2, 5 bases. V gave up 4 bases and J gave up 5 bases, with 13 bases separating them. CDR3 length: 14 residues. Germline V lookup: CDR1 SGHRS, CDR2 YFSETQ. CDR3 nucleotides: TGCGCCAGCAGCACTCATGCGGGTAACAATGAGCAGTTCTTC. It yields the protein CASSTHAGNNEQFF. Based on the CDR3 plus reference TRBV5-1 and TRBJ2-1, the full variable domain is KAGVTQTPRYLIKTRGQQVTLSCSPISGHRSVSWYQQTPGQGLQFLFEYFSETQRNKGNFPGRFSGRQFSNSRSEMNVSTLELGDSALYLCASSTHAGNNEQFFGPGTRLTVL.

This clone was recorded only once. The rearrangement joins TRBV28 to TRBJ1-2, with 8 nucleotides matching TRBD1. CDR1 is MDHEN, CDR2 SYDVKM, per germline. V shed 5 bases and J 14 bases; nucleotides not matched to a gene: 7. The CDR3 is 11 amino acids. CDR3 loop: CASSPRTGHTF. The CDR3 nucleotides read TGTGCCAGCAGTCCGCGGACAGGGCATACCTTC.

V usage is TRBV6-5 and J usage is TRBJ2-7; TRBD1 aligns across 8 bases. The CDR3 extends over 14 amino acids. Germline V gene lookup returns CDR1 MNHEY and CDR2 SVGAGI. The junction had 10 bases not matched to a gene; V was cut back by 7 bases and J by 5 bases. CDR3 bases: TGTGCCAGCACCGGTACAGGGGGACTGGACGAGCAGTACTTC. It is translated as CASTGTGGLDEQYF.

This clone was seen only a few times. This sequence joins TRBV4-1 and TRBJ2-2, with TRBD2 identical over 8 bases. The V segment lost 6 bases and the J segment 6 bases; nucleotides outside the gene matches: 15. Germline-derived CDR1 and CDR2 are MGHRA and YSYEKL. The CDR3 runs to 17 residues. CDR3 sequence: CASRGTSWMNRPGELFF. CDR3 DNA sequence: TGCGCCAGCAGGGGGACTAGTTGGATGAATCGTCCCGGGGAGCTGTTTTTT.

The rearrangement links TRBV6-1 to TRBJ2-7; D uncertain. The V gene's germline CDR1 is MNHNS and CDR2 SASEGT. The V end lost 7 bases, the J end lost 2 bases, and 9 bases lay between the germline ends. The CDR3 loop spans 12 amino acids. The CDR3 here is CASIASTYEQYF. CDR3 DNA: TGTGCCAGCATCGCGTCAACCTACGAGCAGTACTTC.

This clone was recorded a few times. The V gene is TRBV23-1, the J gene TRBJ1-2; 11 bases are shared with TRBD1. TRBV23-1 is an ORF for which the function is uncertain. The trim removed 1 base at V and 5 bases at J, leaving 3 bases unmatched. This CDR3 is 15 amino acids long. The CDR3 nucleotides read TGCGCCAGCAGTCAATGGACAGGGGGCTTTTATGGCTACACCTTC. Translating gives CASSQWTGGFYGYTF.

The chain has TRBV7-3 and TRBJ1-2; a possible D gene is TRBD1 (6 bases). Trimming shortened V by 5 bases and J by 6 bases, and 13 bases separated the two germline ends. The CDR3 runs to 13 residues. Germline CDR1 SGHTA, CDR2 FQGTGA. The CDR3 region is CASSAGRGDGYTF. In nucleotides, the CDR3 is TGTGCCAGCAGCGCCGGCAGGGGAGATGGCTACACCTTC.

The chain couples TRBV27 to TRBJ2-1; 15 bases fit TRBD2. Losses at the gene ends were 5 bases for V and 2 bases for J; bases not matched to a gene: 10. CDR1 and CDR2 (germline): MNHEY, SMNVEV (reference sequence). The CDR3 totals 19 residues. The CDR3 region has the DNA TGTGCCAGCAGTGTCTCCGGGACTAGCGGGAGGTGGCCCTACAATGAGCAGTTCTTC. Residues: CASSVSGTSGRWPYNEQFF.

The V call is TRBV18, the J call TRBJ1-5; TRBD1 matches 9 bases. V lost 4 bases and J lost 7; bases outside the gene matches: 2. Germline assignment: CDR1 KGHSH and CDR2 LQKENI. The CDR3 loop spans 13 amino acids. CDR3 in amino acids: CASSQDRGQPQHF. The CDR3 region has the DNA TGTGCCAGCTCACAGGACAGGGGACAGCCCCAGCATTTT.

The chain recombines TRBV4-1 with TRBJ1-1, with 9 bases that match TRBD1. The V segment lost 0 bases and the J segment 3 bases; nucleotides outside the gene matches: 5. There are 16 residues in the CDR3. Germline CDR1 MGHRA, CDR2 YSYEKL. As DNA, the CDR3 is TGCGCCAGCAGCCAAGATGTTAGGACAGGGGACACTGAAGCTTTCTTT. This sequence encodes CASSQDVRTGDTEAFF.

This rearrangement joins TRBV5-1 to TRBJ2-7; unclear D gene. The CDR3 consists of 14 residues. Per the germline V gene, CDR1 is SGHRS and CDR2 is YFSETQ. V lost 5 bases and J lost 3, with 15 bases in between. CDR3 in DNA: TGCGCCAGCAGTCAGGCGAGAAACAACTACGAGCAGTACTTC. This encodes CASSQARNNYEQYF.